In this sample, the clone carrying this TCR beta chain is medium-sized (0.01 to 0.1%). Within a library made for alpha chains, this beta chain is off target, and its count is uninformative. The time point: sample taken at primary tumor resection. The data are from a study of spatial heterogeneity in lung cancer. Study-level information: Averaged across combinations, each unique TCR and UMI pairing appeared more than ten times in raw reads, which were uncorrected.

This CDR3 comprises 14 residues. Losses at the gene ends were 4 bases for V and 7 bases for J; bases not matched to a gene: 3. CDR1 is SGHRS, CDR2 YFSETQ, per germline. MiXCR was run by TCRdb on the 5' RACE reads, yielding one entry per CDR3 protein. The repertoire holds more than 5,000 distinct CDR3 sequences, with around 13% as singletons. The material was lung tissue, obtained at surgery. The clonotype originates from a human donor with early-stage non-small cell lung cancer. The chain uses TRBV5-1 and TRBJ2-5; 14 bases are shared with TRBD2. The CDR3, as DNA: TGCGCCAGCAGCCCGGGACTAGCGGGAGTGACCCAGTACTTC. It is translated as CASSPGLAGVTQYF.